The 14 T cell receptor beta chains below come from one sample, sequenced in a study of CD8 T cells in ankylosing spondylitis. One entry per CDR3 protein results from TCRdb running MiXCR on the 5' RACE reads. The sample lists about 31,000 distinct CDR3 sequences, 5.5% to 8% seen once, with roughly a tenth in the top ten. Material: blood, either unsorted or a sorted T cell fraction (not recorded which). The receptors derive from a male donor with ankylosing spondylitis or in good health (not recorded which).

This clonotype has a count of ten or more. The chain employs TRBV5-1 and TRBJ2-1, with 9 bases aligning to TRBD2. The CDR3 length is 15 residues. V was pared by 5 bases and J by 7 bases, with 10 bases of the junction left unmatched. Germline loops: CDR1 SGHRS, CDR2 YFSETQ. CDR3 bases: TGCGCCAGCAGACTAGGAGCGGGAGGCTTGAATGAGCAGTTCTTC. It is translated as CASRLGAGGLNEQFF.

For this clonotype: The junction shows a germline mismatch at one end, possibly a read error. The rearrangement links TRBV20-1 to TRBJ2-7; possibly TRBD2 for D (6 bases). This CDR3 region has 15 residues. Germline values: CDR1 DFQATT, CDR2 SNEGSKA (reference sequence). The CDR3 spells CCATRVGGSTYEQYF. The CDR3 nucleotides are TGCTGTGCTACGAGGGTGGGGGGTAGTACCTACGAGCAGTACTTC.

This clonotype appeared many times. Here the CDR3 reads CSAHTLAGDTDTQYF. The CDR3 nucleotides read TGCAGTGCCCACACACTAGCGGGAGACACAGATACGCAGTATTTT. The chain carries TRBV20-1 and TRBJ2-3; TRBD2 matches at 11 bases. This CDR3 spans 15 amino acids. Germline CDR1 reads DFQATT; CDR2 reads SNEGSKA (reference sequence). Germline trimming cut 6 bases from V and 2 bases from J; bases unmatched to any gene: 7.

This clonotype showed up just a few times. The chain has TRBV5-4 and TRBJ2-4; 7 bases match TRBD2. The germline V gene has CDR1 SGHNT and CDR2 YYREEE (reference sequence). V dropped 4 bases and J dropped 2; count of bases not matched to a gene: 6. The CDR3 runs to 15 residues. CDR3 bases: TGTGCCAGCAGCCTGGCCGGGACTACCAAAAACATTCAGTACTTC. Amino acid sequence: CASSLAGTTKNIQYF. The entire variable domain, with the rest obtained from reference TRBV5-4 and TRBJ2-4, is as follows: ETGVTQSPTHLIKTRGQQVTLRCSSQSGHNTVSWYQQALGQGPQFIFQYYREEENGRGNFPPRFSGLQFPNYSSELNVNALELDDSALYLCASSLAGTTKNIQYFGAGTRLSVL.

This clonotype occurred many times. J is TRBJ2-1 and V is TRBV29-1; D not certain. Germline loops: CDR1 SQVTM, CDR2 ANQGSEA. This CDR3 comprises 11 residues. With 5 bases removed from V and 5 bases from J, the gap between germline ends came to 7 bases. The CDR3 coding sequence is TGCAGCGTTCCGCGAGACAATGAGCAGTTCTTC. Translation: CSVPRDNEQFF.

This clonotype was seen repeatedly, ten times or more. This chain links TRBV5-1 with TRBJ2-1, with 13 nucleotides matching TRBD2. V shed 4 bases and J 6 bases; nucleotides not matched to a gene: 4. Germline V gives CDR1 SGHRS, CDR2 YFSETQ. This CDR3 has 15 amino acids. Written as DNA, the CDR3 is TGCGCCAGCAGCCTTGGACTAGCGGGAGCCAATGAGCAGTTCTTC. Encoded protein: CASSLGLAGANEQFF.

This clonotype was observed many times. The V call is TRBV12-3 or TRBV12-4, the J call TRBJ1-5; no reliable D call. The V end was cut by 2 bases, the J end by 13 bases, with 15 bases between. The CDR3 sequence is 13 residues long. In DNA form, the CDR3 reads TGTGCCAGCAGTTTAATGGACCACGGATTTCAGCATTTT. Translated, it gives CASSLMDHGFQHF.

This clonotype was recorded many times. This chain joins TRBV29-1 and TRBJ2-3, with 11 bases fitting TRBD2. CDR1 SQVTM and CDR2 ANQGSEA come from the germline V gene. J lost 3 bases, V lost 6 bases, and 14 bases had no gene match. CDR3 length equals 17 residues. In DNA form, the CDR3 reads TGCAGCGTCCAAATCCCCACTAGCGGGAGAAGGACAGATACGCAGTATTTT. This translates into CSVQIPTSGRRTDTQYF.

The chain joins TRBV7-9 to TRBJ2-2, with D possibly being TRBD2 (5 bases). The V end lost 4 bases, the J end lost 9 bases, and 15 bases lay between the germline ends. This CDR3 is 14 amino acids long. Germline V CDR1 and CDR2: SEHNR, FQNEAQ (reference sequence). This CDR3 reads CASSSGSVCWELFF. The CDR3 DNA reads TGTGCCAGCAGCTCGGGGAGCGTCTGCTGGGAGCTGTTTTTT.

This clonotype was seen many times. The gene calls are TRBV5-1 and TRBJ2-5, with D possibly matching TRBD1 (6 bases). V lost 2 bases, J lost 5 bases, and 13 bases lay in between. This CDR3 contains 14 residues. The V gene's germline CDR1 is SGHRS and CDR2 YFSETQ. The CDR3 sequence: CASSLGSTGETQYF. The CDR3 DNA reads as TGCGCCAGCAGCTTAGGGTCTACAGGGGAGACCCAGTACTTC.

This clonotype has a count of ten or more. This chain uses TRBV5-1 with TRBJ2-2, with 9 bases identical to TRBD1. The CDR3 is made up of 17 amino acids. The germline V gene encodes CDR1 SGHRS and CDR2 YFSETQ. The junction had 10 bases not matched to a gene; V was cut back by 3 bases and J by 4 bases. The CDR3, as DNA: TGCGCCAGCAGCTCGGGAACCGGGACAGGGCGCACCGGGGAGCTGTTTTTT. This sequence encodes CASSSGTGTGRTGELFF.

This clonotype appeared many times. The gene calls are TRBV7-2 and TRBJ1-5, with 7 bases lining up with TRBD1. Trimming removed 4 bases from V and 1 base from J; junction bases left unmatched: 7. This CDR3 is 16 amino acids long. Looked up from germline, CDR1 is SGHTA and CDR2 is FQGNSA. The CDR3: CASSSWTGGSNQPQHF. The CDR3 DNA sequence: TGTGCCAGCAGCTCGTGGACAGGAGGGAGCAATCAGCCCCAGCATTTT.

Ten or more counts support this clonotype. This sequence joins TRBV25-1 and TRBJ1-5, with D hard to call. The CDR3 totals 14 residues. Germline lookup yields CDR1 MGHDK and CDR2 SYGVNS. Trimming cost V 3 bases and J 7 bases, with 13 bases left between them. The CDR3 bases are TGTGCCAGCAGTGAGGTGGCAGTTCGGCAGCCCCAGCATTTT. It yields the protein CASSEVAVRQPQHF.

In this sample, this clonotype turned up many times. The chain is built from TRBV18 and TRBJ2-2, with a possible D match to TRBD2 (5 bases). This CDR3 region has 16 residues. Trimming took off 5 bases at V and 0 bases at J, with 13 bases between the two ends. Germline V gene sequence: CDR1 KGHSH, CDR2 LQKENI. This chain's CDR3 is CASSGPGGPNTGELFF. The CDR3 bases are TGTGCCAGCTCAGGTCCGGGCGGGCCGAACACCGGGGAGCTGTTTTTT. The full variable domain, completed using reference TRBV18 and TRBJ2-2, is NAGVMQNPRHLVRRRGQEARLRCSPMKGHSHVYWYRQLPEEGLKFMVYLQKENIIDESGMPKERFSAEFPKEGPSILRIQQVVRGDSAAYFCASSGPGGPNTGELFFGEGSRLTVL.